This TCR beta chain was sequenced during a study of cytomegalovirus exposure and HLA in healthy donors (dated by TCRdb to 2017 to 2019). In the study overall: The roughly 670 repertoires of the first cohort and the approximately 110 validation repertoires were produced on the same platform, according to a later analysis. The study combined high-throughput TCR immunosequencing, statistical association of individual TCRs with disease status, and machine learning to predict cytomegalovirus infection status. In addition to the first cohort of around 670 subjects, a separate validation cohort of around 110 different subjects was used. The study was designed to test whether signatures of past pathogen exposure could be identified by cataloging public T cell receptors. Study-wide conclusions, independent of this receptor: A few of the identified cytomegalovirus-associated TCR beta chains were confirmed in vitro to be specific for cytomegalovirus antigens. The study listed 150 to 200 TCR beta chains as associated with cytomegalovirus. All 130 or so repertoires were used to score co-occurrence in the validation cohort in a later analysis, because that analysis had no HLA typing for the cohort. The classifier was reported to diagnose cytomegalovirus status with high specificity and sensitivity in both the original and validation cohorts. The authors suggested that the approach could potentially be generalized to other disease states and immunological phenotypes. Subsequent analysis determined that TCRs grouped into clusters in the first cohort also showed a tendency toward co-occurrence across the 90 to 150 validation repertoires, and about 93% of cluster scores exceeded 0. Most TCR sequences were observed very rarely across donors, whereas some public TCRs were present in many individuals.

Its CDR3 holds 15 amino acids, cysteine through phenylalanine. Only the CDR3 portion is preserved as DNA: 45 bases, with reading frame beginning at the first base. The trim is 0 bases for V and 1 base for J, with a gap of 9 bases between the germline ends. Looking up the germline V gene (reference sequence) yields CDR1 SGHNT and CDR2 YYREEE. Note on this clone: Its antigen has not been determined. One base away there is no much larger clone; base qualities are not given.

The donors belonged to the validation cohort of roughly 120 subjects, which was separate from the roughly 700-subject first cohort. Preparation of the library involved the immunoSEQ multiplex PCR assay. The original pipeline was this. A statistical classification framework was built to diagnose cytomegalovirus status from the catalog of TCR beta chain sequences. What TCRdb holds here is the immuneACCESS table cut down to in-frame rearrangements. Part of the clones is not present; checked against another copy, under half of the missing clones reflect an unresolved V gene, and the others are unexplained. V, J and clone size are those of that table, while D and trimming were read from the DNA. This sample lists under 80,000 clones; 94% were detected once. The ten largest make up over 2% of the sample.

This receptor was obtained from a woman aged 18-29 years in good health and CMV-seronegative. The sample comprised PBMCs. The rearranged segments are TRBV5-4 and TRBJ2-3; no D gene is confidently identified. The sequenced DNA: TGTGCCAGCAGCTTGGACTTGCGCGGCACAGATACGCAGTATTTT. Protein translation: CASSLDLRGTDTQYF.